Presented here are 32 T cell receptor beta chains from one specimen sequenced in a study of OX40 agonist ivuxolimab in advanced cancers. Sequencing used immunoSEQ multiplex PCR; TCRdb keeps in-frame clones, though not all of them. The top ten clones hold approximately 1% of a sample with 60,000 to 85,000 clones, roughly 90% of them seen once. The sample consisted of CD4+ or CD8+ T cells sorted from blood, taken in a trial of the OX40 agonist ivuxolimab. These receptors originate from an adult with an advanced solid tumor such as melanoma, head and neck, liver or kidney cancer.

The chain joins TRBV28 to TRBJ2-7; 7 positions match TRBD1. CDR1 MDHEN and CDR2 SYDVKM come from the germline V gene. Losses at the gene ends were 6 bases for V and 6 bases for J; bases not matched to a gene: 5. The CDR3 covers 12 residues. The CDR3 spells CASRGTGVEQYF. The DNA for the CDR3 is TGTGCCAGCAGGGGAACAGGGGTCGAGCAGTACTTC.

The chain combines TRBV9 with TRBJ1-5, with a weak D call TRBD1 (6 bases). Between the trimmed V and J ends, which lost 5 bases and 3 bases, there was a span of 12 bases. The CDR3 runs 14 residues. Looked up from germline, CDR1 is SGDLS and CDR2 is YYNGEE. The CDR3 DNA is TGTGCCAGCAGTCCAGGGGTGAACAATCAGCCCCAGCATTTT. Residues: CASSPGVNNQPQHF.

This clone was seen once. The genes are TRBV28 and TRBJ2-1; no firm D call. CDR3 length equals 13 residues. The V and J ends lost 3 bases and 7 bases respectively, with 10 bases between them. CDR1 MDHEN and CDR2 SYDVKM come from the germline V gene. The CDR3 here is CASSFRVRNEQFF. CDR3 nucleotide sequence: TGTGCCAGCAGTTTTCGGGTTCGGAATGAGCAGTTCTTC.

CDR3 bases: TGTGCCAGCAGTTTTAAATTACGTAACTATGGCTACACCTTC. Protein product: CASSFKLRNYGYTF. This rearrangement joins TRBV28 to TRBJ1-2; D is undetermined. The CDR3 has 14 residues. V lost 3 bases and J lost 1, with 9 bases in between. The germline CDR1 and CDR2 sequences are MDHEN and SYDVKM.

The chain employs TRBV29-1 and TRBJ2-3, with D tentatively TRBD1 (5 bases). Germline loops: CDR1 SQVTM, CDR2 ANQGSEA. The CDR3 runs 13 residues. V lost 4 bases to trimming and J lost 3 bases, with 11 bases between them. The CDR3 reads CSVAGRGTDTQYF. DNA for the CDR3: TGCAGCGTTGCGGGTAGGGGAACAGATACGCAGTATTTT.

The rearrangement uses TRBV5-1 and TRBJ2-7, with TRBD2 matching 12 bases. Germline CDR1 reads SGHRS; CDR2 reads YFSETQ. The CDR3 is 17 residues long. The J segment lost 1 base and the V segment lost 3 bases, leaving 8 bases of the junction unmatched. Here the CDR3 DNA reads TGCGCCAGCAGCTCGACTAGCGGGAGTGTAGGGTCCTACGAGCAGTACTTC. This gives the protein CASSSTSGSVGSYEQYF.

The gene calls are TRBV19 and TRBJ2-6, with no clear D. Trimming removed 3 bases from V and 2 bases from J, with 11 bases in between. The CDR3 consists of 16 residues. Germline CDR1 and CDR2: LNHDA and SQIVND (reference sequence). CDR3 in DNA: TGTGCCAGTAGTATTTTCCTTGGGACTGGGGCCAACGTCCTGACTTTC. It is translated as CASSIFLGTGANVLTF.

This chain joins TRBV19 and TRBJ1-2, with 10 bases lining up with TRBD1. The CDR3 is made up of 14 amino acids. The germline V gene has CDR1 LNHDA and CDR2 SQIVND (reference sequence). Trimming cost V 1 base and J 8 bases; bases outside gene matches: 4. The CDR3 protein is CASSIGGQGIGYTF. DNA of the CDR3: TGTGCCAGTAGTATAGGGGGACAGGGGATCGGCTACACCTTC.

This clone came up once. CDR3 loop: CASSESLSSGNTIYF. In nucleotides, the CDR3 is TGCGCCAGCAGCGAGAGTCTAAGCTCTGGAAACACCATATATTTT. The V call is TRBV5-1, the J call TRBJ1-3; D is ambiguous. Trimming took off 4 bases at V and 0 bases at J, with 11 bases between the two ends. This CDR3 contains 15 residues. The germline gives CDR1 SGHRS, CDR2 YFSETQ.

As DNA, the CDR3 is TGTGCCAGCAGCCGGGGAGGGGAGGGGCAGCCCCAGCATTTT. Translating it yields CASSRGGEGQPQHF. This chain links TRBV9 with TRBJ1-5; TRBD1 is a possible D gene (5 bases). The CDR3 consists of 14 residues. The germline CDR1 and CDR2 sequences are SGDLS and YYNGEE. Trimming shortened V by 4 bases and J by 7 bases, and 15 bases separated the two germline ends.

The V call is TRBV9, the J call TRBJ2-7; D ambiguous. In germline, CDR1 is SGDLS, CDR2 YYNGEE. The CDR3 consists of 12 residues. V gave up 2 bases and J gave up 7 bases, with 10 bases separating them. CDR3 sequence: CASSVSTKEQYF. For the CDR3, the DNA is TGTGCCAGCAGCGTCTCTACGAAAGAGCAGTACTTC.

The chain combines TRBV7-2 with TRBJ2-5; weak D call: TRBD1 (5 bases). CDR1 SGHTA and CDR2 FQGNSA come from the germline V gene. The length of the CDR3 is 13 residues. Trimming took 3 bases from V and 5 from J, leaving 10 bases between them. The DNA of the CDR3 is TGTGCCAGCAGCTTTCGCAGGGTGGAGACCCAGTACTTC. Its translation: CASSFRRVETQYF.

The chain joins TRBV18 to TRBJ1-1; a possible D gene is TRBD1 (5 bases). Germline CDR1 is KGHSH and CDR2 is LQKENI. Deletions cut 6 bases from V and 1 base from J, with 9 bases between. The CDR3 is 13 amino acids. The CDR3 coding sequence is TGTGCCAGCTCCCAACAGGAGAACACTGAAGCTTTCTTT. Its translation is CASSQQENTEAFF.

The chain employs TRBV7-2 and TRBJ1-3; D is undetermined. The CDR3 consists of 15 residues. Trimming took 1 base from V and 0 from J, leaving 7 bases between them. In germline, CDR1 is SGHTA, CDR2 FQGNSA. Here the CDR3 DNA reads TGTGCCAGCAGCTTAGTTCGGGGCTCTGGAAACACCATATATTTT. Translated: CASSLVRGSGNTIYF. Filled out from reference TRBV7-2 and TRBJ1-3, the complete variable domain reads GAGVSQSPSNKVTEKGKDVELRCDPISGHTALYWYRQSLGQGLEFLIYFQGNSAPDKSGLPSDRFSAERTGGSVSTLTIQRTQQEDSAVYLCASSLVRGSGNTIYFGEGSWLTVV.

The rearrangement uses TRBV5-1 and TRBJ2-1; 14 bases fit TRBD2. The CDR3 runs to 17 residues. Germline CDR1 and CDR2: SGHRS and YFSETQ. V dropped 0 bases and J dropped 9; count of bases not matched to a gene: 8. The CDR3 region has the DNA TGCGCCAGCAGCTTGGAGGGGACTAGCGGGAGTGGAAGTGAGCAGTTCTTC. The encoded protein is CASSLEGTSGSGSEQFF.

This clone occurred once. This chain joins TRBV7-2 and TRBJ1-3; D is possibly TRBD1 (5 bases). Germline V gene sequence: CDR1 SGHTA, CDR2 FQGNSA. Trimming shortened V by 5 bases and J by 4 bases, and 15 bases separated the two germline ends. The CDR3 spans 15 residues. The CDR3 region is CASSLGVGAGNTIYF. The CDR3 nucleotides read TGTGCCAGCAGCCTAGGAGTAGGGGCGGGAAACACCATATATTTT.

The V gene is TRBV21-1, the J gene TRBJ2-6; no check of the table's D call, TRBD2, against the DNA was made. TRBV21-1 is designated a pseudogene. This CDR3 comprises 17 residues. CDR3 protein: CASSKPQSGGKANVLTF. CDR3 nucleotides: TGTGCCAGCAGCAAACCCCAATCGGGAGGAAAGGCCAACGTCCTGACTTTC.

This chain uses TRBV29-1 with TRBJ1-2, with 7 positions matching TRBD1. The trim removed 8 bases at V and 4 bases at J, leaving 10 bases unmatched. Germline V lookup: CDR1 SQVTM, CDR2 ANQGSEA. The CDR3 contains 13 residues. In nucleotides, the CDR3 is TGCAGCATCGGCGAACAGGGGACCTATGGCTACACCTTC. Residues: CSIGEQGTYGYTF.

The chain joins TRBV5-4 to TRBJ2-5; 10 positions match TRBD1. CDR3 size: 15 residues. Per the germline V gene, CDR1 is SGHNT and CDR2 is YYREEE (reference sequence). Trimming removed 0 bases from V and 4 bases from J; junction bases left unmatched: 3. CDR3 sequence: CASSLAGTGAETQYF. CDR3 nucleotide sequence: TGTGCCAGCAGCTTGGCGGGGACAGGGGCAGAGACCCAGTACTTC.

The rearrangement joins TRBV7-2 to TRBJ2-5; D may correspond to TRBD1 or TRBD2 (5 bases each). Germline V gene lookup returns CDR1 SGHTA and CDR2 FQGNSA. The CDR3 is 14 amino acids. Between the trimmed V and J ends, which lost 6 bases and 2 bases, there was a span of 13 bases. CDR3 protein: CASRPGRTQETQYF. The CDR3 DNA reads as TGTGCCAGCAGACCGGGACGGACGCAAGAGACCCAGTACTTC.

The J gene is TRBJ2-1, the V gene TRBV5-1; D is undetermined. Trimming stripped 2 bases from V and 8 bases from J, with 5 bases between. The CDR3 is made up of 11 amino acids. Looked up from germline, CDR1 is SGHRS and CDR2 is YFSETQ. DNA for the CDR3: TGCGCCAGCAGCTTTACGTATGAGCAGTTCTTC. It translates to CASSFTYEQFF.

Only one count was recorded for this clone. The rearrangement links TRBV19 to TRBJ2-2; no reliable D call. With 6 bases removed from V and 4 bases from J, the gap between germline ends came to 12 bases. In germline, CDR1 is LNHDA, CDR2 SQIVND (reference sequence). The CDR3 is 14 amino acids. The CDR3 region has the DNA TGTGCCAGTAGCCCTAGGAGTATCACCGGGGAGCTGTTTTTT. Translating gives CASSPRSITGELFF.

CDR3: CASRGTGGRYEQYF. The CDR3 DNA sequence: TGTGCCAGCAGAGGGACAGGGGGCCGGTACGAGCAGTACTTC. This chain connects TRBV2 to TRBJ2-7; 12 bases are shared with TRBD1. The junction had 4 bases not matched to a gene; V was cut back by 6 bases and J by 4 bases. Germline lookup yields CDR1 SNHLY and CDR2 FYNNEI. This CDR3 spans 14 amino acids.

V is TRBV27 and J is TRBJ2-7, with TRBD2 matching 13 bases. The junction had 10 bases not matched to a gene; V was cut back by 5 bases and J by 0 bases. The CDR3 extends over 18 amino acids. Looked up from germline, CDR1 is MNHEY and CDR2 is SMNVEV (reference sequence). CDR3 loop: CASSIDGTSGKGSYEQYF. The CDR3 bases are TGTGCCAGCAGTATCGATGGGACTAGCGGGAAGGGCTCCTACGAGCAGTACTTC.

The chain couples TRBV28 to TRBJ1-5; D not resolved. CDR1 is MDHEN, CDR2 SYDVKM, per germline. The CDR3 extends over 13 amino acids. V lost 4 bases, J lost 5 bases, and 9 bases lay in between. The DNA for the CDR3 is TGTGCCAGCAGTTCCCCCAACTATCAGCCCCAGCATTTT. As protein: CASSSPNYQPQHF.

The rearrangement joins TRBV28 to TRBJ2-3; 8 positions agree with TRBD1. The CDR3 totals 15 residues. V shed 5 bases and J 5 bases; nucleotides not matched to a gene: 9. Germline values: CDR1 MDHEN, CDR2 SYDVKM. This chain's CDR3 is CASSTRRTGLDTQYF. CDR3 coding DNA: TGTGCCAGCAGTACAAGACGGACAGGGCTAGATACGCAGTATTTT.

In its sample, this clone was seen once. J is TRBJ2-3 and V is TRBV5-4; D perhaps matches TRBD1 (6 bases). Trimming shortened V by 3 bases and J by 5 bases, and 10 bases separated the two germline ends. There are 13 residues in the CDR3. CDR1 is SGHNT and CDR2 is YYREEE in the germline V gene (reference sequence). The CDR3 DNA sequence: TGTGCCAGCAGCTCGGAACAGGGAGATACGCAGTATTTT. Translating it yields CASSSEQGDTQYF.

V and J are TRBV5-1 and TRBJ1-1, with D possibly matching TRBD1 (5 bases). V shed 1 base and J shed 6 bases, with 16 bases lying between them. Germline CDR1 is SGHRS and CDR2 is YFSETQ. This CDR3 comprises 15 residues. The CDR3 is CASSLPRGGAAEAFF. The CDR3 DNA is TGCGCCAGCAGCTTGCCCCGGGGGGGAGCGGCTGAAGCTTTCTTT.

CDR3 amino acids: CASSSPTGGYEQYF. Here the CDR3 DNA reads TGTGCCAGCAGCTCGCCGACAGGGGGGTACGAGCAGTACTTC. The rearrangement uses TRBV27 and TRBJ2-7; the match to TRBD1 covers 9 bases. Trimming cost V 6 bases and J 4 bases; bases outside gene matches: 7. From germline, CDR1 is MNHEY and CDR2 SMNVEV (reference sequence). This CDR3 comprises 14 residues.

V and J are TRBV2 and TRBJ1-5, with 8 bases fitting TRBD1. Germline V gene data show CDR1 as SNHLY and CDR2 as FYNNEI. The CDR3 sequence is 14 residues long. The ends lost 6 bases at V and 6 bases at J; junction bases unmatched: 7. This CDR3 reads CASSPRQGSQPQHF. The CDR3 DNA sequence: TGTGCCAGCAGCCCAAGACAGGGGAGTCAGCCCCAGCATTTT.

The chain couples TRBV9 to TRBJ2-1, with 7 bases matching TRBD2. Trimming at V came to 0 bases and at J to 0 bases, leaving 6 bases not matched to a gene. The CDR3 spans 17 residues. The germline V gene has CDR1 SGDLS and CDR2 YYNGEE. CDR3: CASSVDLGLTSYNEQFF. The CDR3 coding sequence is TGTGCCAGCAGCGTAGACCTGGGACTAACCTCCTACAATGAGCAGTTCTTC.

V and J are TRBV6-1 and TRBJ1-4, with D possibly TRBD1 on 5 matching bases. With 8 bases removed from V and 8 bases from J, the gap between germline ends came to 12 bases. The CDR3 consists of 12 residues. Looked up from germline, CDR1 is MNHNS and CDR2 is SASEGT. CDR3 amino acids: CASGFPGEKLFF. CDR3 coding DNA: TGTGCCAGCGGGTTTCCAGGGGAAAAACTGTTTTTT.